These 3 T cell receptor beta chains came from one sample sequenced in a study of preoperative IRX-2 immunotherapy in early breast cancer. Produced via immunoSEQ multiplex PCR; TCRdb's table is partial and in-frame only. Of roughly 6,200 clones in the sample, over 70% were seen once. Indicated treatment: preoperative locoregional IRX-2 cytokine immunotherapy. Sequences were derived from tumor tissue, sampled before IRX-2 immunotherapy. These receptors all stem from a human donor with breast cancer.

This sequence joins TRBV6-4 and TRBJ1-5; D unclear. Germline values: CDR1 MRHNA, CDR2 SNTAGT. Deletions cut 3 bases from V and 9 bases from J, with 9 bases between. The CDR3 extends over 12 amino acids. In nucleotides, the CDR3 is TGTGCCAGCAGTGATTATAAGGGGCCCCAGCATTTT. This translates into CASSDYKGPQHF.

The CDR3 loop is CASSLVGTKSETQYF. As DNA, the CDR3 is TGTGCCAGCAGCTTGGTCGGGACCAAGAGTGAGACCCAGTACTTC. The rearrangement uses TRBV11-3 and TRBJ2-5; D may be TRBD1 or TRBD2 (5 bases each). The CDR3 runs to 15 residues. Germline CDR1 reads SGHNT; CDR2 reads YENEEA. V shed 3 bases and J shed 5 bases, with 16 bases lying between them.

J is TRBJ2-1 and V is TRBV18; 7 bases agree with TRBD1. Germline CDR1 is KGHSH and CDR2 is LQKENI. The CDR3 spans 16 residues. With V trimmed by 0 bases and J by 8 bases, 10 bases remained unmatched. This chain's CDR3 is CASSPPRARGGDEQFF. CDR3 nucleotides: TGTGCCAGCTCACCACCACGAGCAAGAGGGGGCGATGAGCAGTTCTTC.